This section outlines one TCR beta chain sequence together with its context. What it binds is unknown. This CDR3 comprises 12 residues. Germline assignment: CDR1 SEHNR and CDR2 FQNEAQ (reference sequence). V was pared by 1 base and J by 10 bases, with 9 bases between. Produced via immunoSEQ multiplex PCR; TCRdb's table is partial and in-frame only. The table shows hundreds of thousands of clones, with 85% to 95% occurring only once. The sample belongs to a study of shared clonotypes between healthy human individuals. Whole-study context: Serving as donors were a couple of women and a few men, whose ages spanned 18 to 49.

Study-wide findings and caveats: In a few donors, around 5% of naive CD4 clonotypes appeared in common.

Naive CD8 cells were CD45RO-negative, positively selected for CCR7, excluding terminally differentiated effector memory CD45RA+ cells. The sequence derives from a man aged 25 to 40 in good health. Material: naive CD8+ T cells sorted from blood. The V call is TRBV7-9, the J call TRBJ2-3; D is uncertain. This CDR3 is CASSLVADAQYF. CDR3 in DNA: TGTGCCAGCAGCTTAGTAGCCGATGCGCAGTATTTT. The variable domain in full, completed from reference TRBV7-9 and TRBJ2-3, reads DTGVSQNPRHKITKRGQNVTFRCDPISEHNRLYWYRQTLGQGPEFLTYFQNEAQLEKSRLLSDRFSAERPKGSFSTLEIQRTEQGDSAMYLCASSLVADAQYFGPGTRLTVL.